A selection of T cell receptor beta chains follows, all from one sample in a study of shared clonotypes between healthy human individuals. Profiling relied on immunoSEQ multiplex PCR, and the TCRdb table lists in-frame clones only, not all of them. The table records about 710,000 clones, 55% to 75% of them present only once. Material: memory CD4+ T cells sorted from blood. The receptor set was obtained from a woman aged 25 to 39 in good health. Each CDR3 is given without its conserved first and last residue. The D gene is left open where the match is weak.

>TRBV14|TRBJ1-2|-
ASSPITGWGYT
>TRBV19|TRBJ1-2|-
ASSMSGRSGYGYT
>TRBV11-2|TRBJ2-5|-
ASSLGKAETQY
>TRBV11-2|TRBJ1-2|TRBD1
ASSYEDRVGYT
>TRBV19|TRBJ2-2|-
ATKDRPNTGELF
>TRBV7-9|TRBJ2-1|TRBD1
ASSASGTGSSYNEQF
>TRBV28|TRBJ1-2|-
ASSPDSKIYGYT
>TRBV7-6|TRBJ2-1|-
ASSLETYNEQF
>TRBV7-3|TRBJ2-2|-
ASRSGGPPGELF
>TRBV1|TRBJ2-1|-
TIKQVSSQPHNEQF
>TRBV4-1|TRBJ2-2|-
ASSRGGGNGELF
>TRBV30|TRBJ1-5|-
AWSVGAGNQPQH
>TRBV7-8|TRBJ1-3|-
ASSLGQPGNTIY
>TRBV4-2|TRBJ1-1|-
ASSSGAYFTEAF
>TRBV28|TRBJ2-5|-
ASSLRETQY
>TRBV25-1|TRBJ2-7|-
ASSEWGSGPYEQY
>TRBV7-8|TRBJ2-7|-
ASSPRERSNYEQY
>TRBV19|TRBJ2-1|TRBD2
ASSTGTTNEQF
>TRBV19|TRBJ2-2|-
ASSSGFRGMLMRELF
>TRBV7-9|TRBJ2-5|-
ASSFRQGDETQY
>TRBV15|TRBJ1-2|TRBD1
ATSRDGQGYGYT
>TRBV19|TRBJ1-5|-
ASSLPSGNQPQH
>TRBV4-1|TRBJ2-7|TRBD2
ASSQEGASGRNEQY
>TRBV5-1|TRBJ2-1|-
ASSLEASHGNEQF
>TRBV5-4|TRBJ2-3|TRBD2
ASSSGTSGRDTQY
>TRBV5-1|TRBJ2-3|TRBD1
ASSWVDRDGTQY
>TRBV27|TRBJ2-1|TRBD2
ASTLRGGEQF
>TRBV14|TRBJ1-4|-
ASSARTGGTNEKLF
>TRBV5-1|TRBJ2-1|-
ASSPGHSYNEQF
>TRBV18|TRBJ2-6|-
ASSPALGLKVGANVLT
>TRBV28|TRBJ2-2|-
ASSSLTGELF
>TRBV7-9|TRBJ2-7|-
ASSSGTNAYEQY
>TRBV4-1|TRBJ2-1|TRBD1
ASRAPGQDAGEQF
>TRBV11-2|TRBJ2-1|TRBD1
ASRRITGGRYNEQF
>TRBV25-1|TRBJ2-1|-
ATEERGAGSSYNEQF
>TRBV5-4|TRBJ2-7|-
ASSSLEEQY
>TRBV28|TRBJ1-1|-
ASSFISKGSNTEAF